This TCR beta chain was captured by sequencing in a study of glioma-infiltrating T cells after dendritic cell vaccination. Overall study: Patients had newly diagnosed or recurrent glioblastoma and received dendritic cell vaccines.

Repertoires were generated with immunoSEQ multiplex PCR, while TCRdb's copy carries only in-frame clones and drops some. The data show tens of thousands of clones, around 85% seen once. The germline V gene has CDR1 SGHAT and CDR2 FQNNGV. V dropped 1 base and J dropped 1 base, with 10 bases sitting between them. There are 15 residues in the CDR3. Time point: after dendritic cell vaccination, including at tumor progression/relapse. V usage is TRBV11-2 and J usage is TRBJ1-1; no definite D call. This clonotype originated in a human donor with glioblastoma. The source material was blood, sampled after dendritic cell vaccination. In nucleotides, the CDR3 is TGTGCCAGCAGCTTAGGAGGAGGACCGAACACTGAAGCTTTCTTT. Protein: CASSLGGGPNTEAFF.